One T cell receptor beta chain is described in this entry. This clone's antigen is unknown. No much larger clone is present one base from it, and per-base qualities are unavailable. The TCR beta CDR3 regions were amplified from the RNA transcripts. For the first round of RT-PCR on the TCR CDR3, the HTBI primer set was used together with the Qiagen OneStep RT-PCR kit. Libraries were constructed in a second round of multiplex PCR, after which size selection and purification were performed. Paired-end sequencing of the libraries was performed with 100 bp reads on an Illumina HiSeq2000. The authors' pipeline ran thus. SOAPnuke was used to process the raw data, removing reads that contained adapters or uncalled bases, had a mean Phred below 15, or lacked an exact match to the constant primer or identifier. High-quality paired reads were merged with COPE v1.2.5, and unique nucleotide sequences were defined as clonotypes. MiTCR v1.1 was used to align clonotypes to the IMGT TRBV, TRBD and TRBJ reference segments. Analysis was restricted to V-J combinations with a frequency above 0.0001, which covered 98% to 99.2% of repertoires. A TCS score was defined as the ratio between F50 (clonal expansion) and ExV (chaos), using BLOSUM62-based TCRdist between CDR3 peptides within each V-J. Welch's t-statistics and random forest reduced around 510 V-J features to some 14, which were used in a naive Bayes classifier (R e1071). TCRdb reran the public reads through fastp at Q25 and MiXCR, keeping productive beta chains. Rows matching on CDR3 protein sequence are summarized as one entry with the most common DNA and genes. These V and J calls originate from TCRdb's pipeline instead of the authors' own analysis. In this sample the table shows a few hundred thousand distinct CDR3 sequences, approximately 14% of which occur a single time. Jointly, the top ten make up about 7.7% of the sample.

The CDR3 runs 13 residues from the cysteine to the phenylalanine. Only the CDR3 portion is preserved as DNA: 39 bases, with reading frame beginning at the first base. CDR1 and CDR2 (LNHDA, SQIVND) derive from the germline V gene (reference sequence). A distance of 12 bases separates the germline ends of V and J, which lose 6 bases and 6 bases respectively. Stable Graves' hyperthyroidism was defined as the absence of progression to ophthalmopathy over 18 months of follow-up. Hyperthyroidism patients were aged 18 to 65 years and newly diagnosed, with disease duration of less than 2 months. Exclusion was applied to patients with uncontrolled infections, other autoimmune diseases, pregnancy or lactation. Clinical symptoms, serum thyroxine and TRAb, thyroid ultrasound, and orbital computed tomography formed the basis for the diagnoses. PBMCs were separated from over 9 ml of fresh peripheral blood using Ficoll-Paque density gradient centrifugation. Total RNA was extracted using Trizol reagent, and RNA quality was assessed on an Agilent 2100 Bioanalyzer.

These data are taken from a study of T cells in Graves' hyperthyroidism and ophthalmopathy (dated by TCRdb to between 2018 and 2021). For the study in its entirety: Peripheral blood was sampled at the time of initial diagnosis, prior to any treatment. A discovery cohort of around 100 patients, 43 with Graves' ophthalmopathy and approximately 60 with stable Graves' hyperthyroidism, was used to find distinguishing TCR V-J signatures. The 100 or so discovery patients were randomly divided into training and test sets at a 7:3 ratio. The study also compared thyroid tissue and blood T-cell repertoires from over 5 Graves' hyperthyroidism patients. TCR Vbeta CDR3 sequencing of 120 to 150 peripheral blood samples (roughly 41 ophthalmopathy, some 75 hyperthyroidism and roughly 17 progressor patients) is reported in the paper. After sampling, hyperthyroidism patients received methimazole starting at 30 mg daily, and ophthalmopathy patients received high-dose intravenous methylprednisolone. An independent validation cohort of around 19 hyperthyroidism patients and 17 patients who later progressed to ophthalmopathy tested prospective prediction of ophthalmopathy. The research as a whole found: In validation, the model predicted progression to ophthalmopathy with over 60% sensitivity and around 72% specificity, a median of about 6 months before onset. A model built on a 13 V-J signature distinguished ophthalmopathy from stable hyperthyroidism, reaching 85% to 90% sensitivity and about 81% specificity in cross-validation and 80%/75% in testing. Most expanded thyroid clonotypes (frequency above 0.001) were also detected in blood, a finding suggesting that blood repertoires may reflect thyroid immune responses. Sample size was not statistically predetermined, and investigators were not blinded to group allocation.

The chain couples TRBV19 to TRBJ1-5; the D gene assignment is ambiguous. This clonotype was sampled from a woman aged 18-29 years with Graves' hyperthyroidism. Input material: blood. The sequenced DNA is TGTGCCAGTAGGCGGGAGGGCGTTCAGCCCCAGCATTTT. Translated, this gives CASRREGVQPQHF.